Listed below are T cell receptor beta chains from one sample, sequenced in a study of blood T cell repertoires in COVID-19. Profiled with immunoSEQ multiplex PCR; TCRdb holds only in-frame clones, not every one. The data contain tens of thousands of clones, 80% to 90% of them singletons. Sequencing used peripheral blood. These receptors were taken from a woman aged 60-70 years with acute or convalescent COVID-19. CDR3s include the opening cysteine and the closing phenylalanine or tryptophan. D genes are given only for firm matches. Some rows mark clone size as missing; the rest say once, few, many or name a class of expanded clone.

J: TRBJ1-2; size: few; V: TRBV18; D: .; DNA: TGTGCCAGCTCACCCTCATCCCAGGGGTTCGGCTACACCTTC; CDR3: CASSPSSQGFGYTF
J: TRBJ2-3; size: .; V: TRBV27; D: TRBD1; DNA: TGTGCCAGCAGTTCCTTCTCAGGGGGAGATACGCAGTATTTT; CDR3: CASSSFSGGDTQYF
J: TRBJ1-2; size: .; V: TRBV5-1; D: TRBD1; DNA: TGCGCCAGCAGCTTGCTCGGGACAGGGGGCGATGGCTACACCTTC; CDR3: CASSLLGTGGDGYTF
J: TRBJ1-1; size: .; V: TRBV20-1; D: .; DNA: TGCAGTGGGGGGGACTCTGAAGCTTTCTTT; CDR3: CSGGDSEAFF
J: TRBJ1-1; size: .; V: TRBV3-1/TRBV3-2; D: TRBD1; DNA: TGTGCCAGCAGCCAAGATCAGTGGACAGGACGTCTGGGCACTGAAGCTTTCTTT; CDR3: CASSQDQWTGRLGTEAFF
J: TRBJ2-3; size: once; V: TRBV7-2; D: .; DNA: TGTGCCAGCAGCGCCAGACTAGGAGGCACAGATACGCAGTATTTT; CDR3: CASSARLGGTDTQYF
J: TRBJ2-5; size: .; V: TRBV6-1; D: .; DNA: TGTGCCAGCAGTGAGGGCCCAGGGGAAGAGACCCAGTACTTC; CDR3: CASSEGPGEETQYF
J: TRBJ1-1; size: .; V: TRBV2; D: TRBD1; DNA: TGTGCCAGCAGTGACCGGACAGGGGGCGAGGCTTTCTTT; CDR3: CASSDRTGGEAFF
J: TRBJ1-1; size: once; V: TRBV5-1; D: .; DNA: TGCGCCAGCAGCTTGGTGGCGCAGGGCTCGGGCACTGAAGCTTTCTTT; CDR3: CASSLVAQGSGTEAFF
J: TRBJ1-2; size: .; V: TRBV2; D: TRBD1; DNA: TGTGCCACCCACAGGGGAGGCTATGGCTACACCTTC; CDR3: CATHRGGYGYTF
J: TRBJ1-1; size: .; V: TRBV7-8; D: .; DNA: TGTGCCAGCAGCTTAAATGTGGGCAACAAAGTGGTCACTGAAGCTTTCTTT; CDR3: CASSLNVGNKVVTEAFF
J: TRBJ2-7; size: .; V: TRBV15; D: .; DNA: TGTGCCACCAGCCCCCAAATGTTAGACAGGAGCTCCTACGAGCAGTACTTC; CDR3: CATSPQMLDRSSYEQYF
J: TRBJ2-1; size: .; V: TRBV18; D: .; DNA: TGTGCCAGCTCACCCCGACGAGCGTCCAGTTTGATCTCCTACAATGAGCAGTTCTTC; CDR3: CASSPRRASSLISYNEQFF
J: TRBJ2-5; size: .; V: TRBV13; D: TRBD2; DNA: TGTGCCAGCAGCCCCCGGCCAGGGAGGGGAGAGACCCAGTACTTC; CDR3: CASSPRPGRGETQYF
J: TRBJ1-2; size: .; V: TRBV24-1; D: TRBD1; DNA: TGTGCCACCAGTGACCGGACAGGGGTGAGCTACACCTTC; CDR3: CATSDRTGVSYTF
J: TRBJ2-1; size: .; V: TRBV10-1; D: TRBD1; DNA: TGCGCCAGCAGCCGACAGGGGAATGAGCAGTTCTTC; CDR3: CASSRQGNEQFF
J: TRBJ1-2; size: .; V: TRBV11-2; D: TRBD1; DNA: TGTGCCAGCAGCTTAGATCAGCAGGGGGCGCCAGGCTATGGCTACACCTTC; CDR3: CASSLDQQGAPGYGYTF
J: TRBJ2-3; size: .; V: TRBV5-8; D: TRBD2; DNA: TGTGCCAGCAGCTTGGGGGCTAGCGGGGGGGCCAAAGATACGCAGTATTTT; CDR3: CASSLGASGGAKDTQYF
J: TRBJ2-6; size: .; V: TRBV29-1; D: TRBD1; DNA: TGCAGCGTTTCGGGACAGGGGGCGCCTGGGGCCAACGTCCTGACTTTC; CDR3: CSVSGQGAPGANVLTF
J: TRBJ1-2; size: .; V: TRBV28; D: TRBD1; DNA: TGTGCCAGCAGGGTAACAGGGGTTGACTATGGCTACACCTTC; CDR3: CASRVTGVDYGYTF